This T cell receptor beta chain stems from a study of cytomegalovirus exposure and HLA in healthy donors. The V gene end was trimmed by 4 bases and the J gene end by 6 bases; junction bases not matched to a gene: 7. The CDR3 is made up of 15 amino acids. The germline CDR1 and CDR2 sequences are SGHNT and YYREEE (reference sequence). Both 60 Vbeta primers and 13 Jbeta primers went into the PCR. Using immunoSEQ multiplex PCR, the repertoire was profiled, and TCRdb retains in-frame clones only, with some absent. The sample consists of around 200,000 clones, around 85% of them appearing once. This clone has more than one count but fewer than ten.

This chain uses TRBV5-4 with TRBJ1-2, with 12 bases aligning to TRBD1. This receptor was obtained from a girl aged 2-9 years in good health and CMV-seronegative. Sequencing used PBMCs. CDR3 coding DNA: TGTGCCAGCAGCCCCGCGGGACAGGGGGCGGATGGCTACACCTTC. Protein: CASSPAGQGADGYTF.